The next 17 T cell receptor beta chains were all read from a single sample in a study of T cells in Graves' hyperthyroidism and ophthalmopathy. Researchers amplified the TCR beta CDR3 regions from RNA transcripts. Primed by the HTBI set, a first-round RT-PCR was run on the TCR CDR3. TCRdb redid the calling of the multiplex PCR reads with MiXCR, one entry per CDR3 protein. The sample records about 420,000 distinct CDR3 sequences, approximately 14% being singletons. Input material: blood. Receptor source: a woman aged 18-29 years with Graves' hyperthyroidism.

In its sample, this clonotype was seen many times. J is TRBJ1-4 and V is TRBV2; D ambiguous. Trimming took off 0 bases at V and 11 bases at J, with 13 bases between the two ends. CDR3 length: 14 residues. CDR1 and CDR2 from the germline V gene are SNHLY and FYNNEI. CDR3 protein: CASSEARLSGKLFF. DNA for the CDR3: TGTGCCAGCAGTGAAGCGCGTCTATCGGGGAAACTGTTTTTT.

The table lists this clonotype with many counts. The rearrangement links TRBV12-5 to TRBJ1-5; the match to TRBD1 covers 9 bases. Germline V gene sequence: CDR1 LGHNT, CDR2 FRNRAP. There are 18 residues in the CDR3. The V segment lost 5 bases and the J segment 1 base; nucleotides outside the gene matches: 12. The CDR3 DNA follows: TGTGCTAGTGGTCCCGGTGGGACAGGGAGAGGGAGCAATCAGCCCCAGCATTTT. Residues: CASGPGGTGRGSNQPQHF.

This clonotype was observed many times. The DNA of the CDR3 is TGTGCCAGCAGCTTTTCCCGGGACAGGGGGCCTGGTGGCTACACCTTC. Its translation: CASSFSRDRGPGGYTF. V and J are TRBV7-9 and TRBJ1-2; 12 positions agree with TRBD1. Germline values: CDR1 SEHNR, CDR2 FQNEAQ (reference sequence). The CDR3 is made up of 16 amino acids. J was trimmed by 7 bases and V by 3 bases; bases with no gene match: 9.

At least ten counts were recorded for this clonotype. The V and J genes are TRBV2 and TRBJ1-3; D is unresolved. CDR1 SNHLY and CDR2 FYNNEI come from the germline V gene. V was trimmed by 2 bases and J by 1 base, leaving 6 bases between them. The CDR3 extends over 14 amino acids. In DNA, the CDR3 is TGTGCCAGCAGTGAAAGGGTATCTGGAAACACCATATATTTT. It yields the protein CASSERVSGNTIYF.

Concerning this clonotype itself: Germline is not matched at one junction end, which may reflect a read error. The V call is TRBV7-3, the J call TRBJ2-1, with 9 positions matching TRBD1. This CDR3 has 13 amino acids. CDR1 is SGHTA, CDR2 FQGTGA, per germline. CDR3 nucleotide sequence: TGTGCCGGCAGTCCTAACGTGGGGGACAGGGAGTTCTTC. Amino acids: CAGSPNVGDREFF.

This clonotype was counted at least ten times. The DNA of the CDR3 is TGTGCCAGCAGCCAAGCGATTGGTCGGCACTACACCTTC. Its translation: CASSQAIGRHYTF. The chain carries TRBV3-1 and TRBJ1-2; D is ambiguous. Germline CDR1 LGHDT, CDR2 YNNKEL (reference sequence). V shed 1 base and J shed 10 bases, with 13 bases lying between them. The CDR3 is 13 amino acids.

This clonotype was observed at least ten times. The genes are TRBV28 and TRBJ2-3; the D is unclear. The CDR3 has 14 residues. The germline gives CDR1 MDHEN, CDR2 SYDVKM. Trimming cost V 3 bases and J 3 bases, with 10 bases left between them. The CDR3 sequence: CASSLSQRTDTQYF. CDR3 DNA: TGTGCCAGCAGTTTGTCACAGAGGACAGATACGCAGTATTTT.

J is TRBJ2-5 and V is TRBV5-5; D gene ambiguous. Looked up from germline, CDR1 is SGHKS and CDR2 is YYEKEE (reference sequence). The V gene lost 2 bases and the J gene lost 13 bases, with 18 bases spanning the gap. The length of the CDR3 is 13 residues. The chain's CDR3 is CASSFSWGTTGYF. Written as DNA, the CDR3 is TGTGCCAGCAGCTTTTCTTGGGGAACTACGGGGTACTTC.

This chain uses TRBV5-6 with TRBJ1-6; D call uncertain. CDR1 and CDR2 (germline): SGHDT, YYEEEE. The CDR3 runs 15 residues. Trimming took off 4 bases at V and 5 bases at J, with 13 bases between the two ends. CDR3 sequence (DNA): TGTGCCAGCAGCCCCTGGGGAGCGGATAATTCACCCCTCCACTTT. This translates into CASSPWGADNSPLHF.

In its sample, this clonotype was seen a few times. The CDR3 DNA sequence: TGTGCCAGCAGCTACGGTGCGGGGGTTTACAATGAGCAGTTCTTC. Protein sequence: CASSYGAGVYNEQFF. This chain connects TRBV7-2 to TRBJ2-1, with TRBD2 matching 7 bases. This CDR3 is built from 15 residues. With 4 bases clipped from V and 4 bases from J, the junction kept 7 bases outside the gene matches. Germline V lookup: CDR1 SGHTA, CDR2 FQGNSA.

This clonotype occurred many times. The V gene is TRBV6-1, the J gene TRBJ1-4, with D possibly TRBD1 on 6 matching bases. Germline CDR1 MNHNS, CDR2 SASEGT. The CDR3 length is 16 residues. Trimming shortened V by 6 bases and J by 0 bases, and 14 bases separated the two germline ends. In DNA form, the CDR3 reads TGTGCCAGCAGAAAGACAGGCCAGGCAACTAATGAAAAACTGTTTTTT. Translation gives CASRKTGQATNEKLFF.

The CDR3 bases are TGCAGCGCTGGGGGAACATGGAAAGAGACCCAGTACTTC. Its protein is CSAGGTWKETQYF. The rearrangement uses TRBV29-1 and TRBJ2-5; D tentatively reads TRBD1 or TRBD2 (5 bases each). Trimming took off 7 bases at V and 3 bases at J, with 15 bases between the two ends. In germline, CDR1 is SQVTM, CDR2 ANQGSEA. The CDR3 extends over 13 amino acids.

This clonotype was picked up many times. The chain couples TRBV2 to TRBJ2-1; D unclear. Trimming stripped 5 bases from V and 3 bases from J, with 8 bases between. The CDR3 runs to 13 residues. The V gene's germline CDR1 is SNHLY and CDR2 FYNNEI. CDR3 nucleotide sequence: TGTGCCAGCAGTCTTGCTATCTACAATGAGCAGTTCTTC. Translated, it gives CASSLAIYNEQFF. Complete variable domain (other parts from reference TRBV2 and TRBJ2-1): EPEVTQTPSHQVTQMGQEVILRCVPISNHLYFYWYRQILGQKVEFLVSFYNNEISEKSEIFDDQFSVERPDGSNFTLKIRSTKLEDSAMYFCASSLAIYNEQFFGPGTRLTVL.

This clonotype was counted only a few times. CDR3 sequence reads: CASSPTSGGAYNEQFF. In nucleotides, the CDR3 is TGCGCCAGCAGCCCCACTAGCGGGGGGGCCTACAATGAGCAGTTCTTC. The V and J genes are TRBV5-1 and TRBJ2-1; 13 bases are shared with TRBD2. The V gene's germline CDR1 is SGHRS and CDR2 YFSETQ. V lost 4 bases, J lost 2 bases, and 3 bases stayed unmatched. The CDR3 consists of 16 residues.

This clonotype occurred a few times. The V and J genes are TRBV27 and TRBJ1-3; D perhaps matches TRBD1 (6 bases). Per germline, CDR1 MNHEY and CDR2 SMNVEV (reference sequence). Trimming cost V 6 bases and J 4 bases, with 22 bases left between them. The CDR3 contains 17 residues. CDR3 sequence reads: CASRSLQGPRAGNTIYF. CDR3 nucleotide sequence: TGTGCCAGCAGGAGCTTACAGGGTCCCCGCGCGGGAAACACCATATATTTT.

This clonotype was counted many times. The chain has TRBV6-1 and TRBJ2-7, with 9 bases lining up with TRBD1. J gave up 7 bases and V 6 bases, and 7 bases lay outside the gene matches. The length of the CDR3 is 13 residues. From germline, CDR1 is MNHNS and CDR2 SASEGT. The CDR3 region is CASRYRGQGEQYF. CDR3 nucleotide sequence: TGTGCCAGCAGGTACAGGGGGCAGGGGGAGCAGTACTTC.

This clonotype was detected many times. The chain recombines TRBV6-1 with TRBJ2-7; D remains ambiguous. The CDR3 has 13 residues. Per germline, CDR1 MNHNS and CDR2 SASEGT. With 4 bases removed from V and 3 bases from J, the gap between germline ends came to 10 bases. This chain's CDR3 is CASSAAWIYEQYF. Here the CDR3 DNA reads TGTGCCAGCAGTGCGGCCTGGATCTACGAGCAGTACTTC.